The 22 T cell receptor beta chains reported below all come from one sample, sequenced in a study of control samples from healthy donors and cancer patients. Clones were read by immunoSEQ multiplex PCR, and TCRdb kept only the in-frame ones, dropping some. This sample carries roughly 90,000 clones, around 90% of them seen once, and the ten largest clones take about 9.5%. Sequences were obtained from PBMCs. The receptors here all came from a woman aged 45-65 years with colorectal cancer.

The chain is built from TRBV12-3 or TRBV12-4 and TRBJ2-3; D ambiguous. V was cut by 5 bases and J by 3 bases, with 6 bases left in between. CDR3 length equals 12 residues. DNA for the CDR3: TGTGCCAGCAGTCCTGGGACAGATACGCAGTATTTT. Amino acids: CASSPGTDTQYF.

This chain uses TRBV5-1 with TRBJ2-3, with a tentative D call TRBD1 (5 bases). The CDR3 covers 15 residues. In germline, CDR1 is SGHRS, CDR2 YFSETQ. Trimming pared 0 bases from V and 1 base from J, leaving 9 bases between. In DNA, the CDR3 is TGCGCCAGCAGCTTGGCGGCCAGGGGCACAGATACGCAGTATTTT. Its translation: CASSLAARGTDTQYF.

This clone was detected only once. The J gene is TRBJ1-5, the V gene TRBV7-2, with D possibly matching TRBD1 (5 bases). The CDR3 runs to 14 residues. V lost 5 bases to trimming and J lost 6 bases, with 14 bases between them. Germline V CDR1 and CDR2: SGHTA, FQGNSA. The CDR3 coding sequence is TGTGCCAGCAGCGAATCTGGGGGTTTTCAGCCCCAGCATTTT. Translating gives CASSESGGFQPQHF.

In its sample, this clone was seen once. The chain uses TRBV5-6 and TRBJ2-1; D not resolved. Germline-derived CDR1 and CDR2 are SGHDT and YYEEEE. The V and J ends lost 0 bases and 9 bases respectively, with 16 bases between them. CDR3 length: 15 amino acids. CDR3: CASSLGLADIVEQFF. CDR3 sequence (DNA): TGTGCCAGCAGCTTGGGGCTGGCAGACATTGTTGAGCAGTTCTTC.

The chain carries TRBV6-5 and TRBJ2-3; D unclear. Germline V gene lookup returns CDR1 MNHEY and CDR2 SVGAGI. With 4 bases removed from V and 1 base from J, the gap between germline ends came to 12 bases. This CDR3 has 15 amino acids. For the CDR3, the DNA is TGTGCCAGCAGTTTAGGGATAGGAGGCACAGATACGCAGTATTTT. This codes for CASSLGIGGTDTQYF.

J is TRBJ1-2 and V is TRBV6-1; 11 positions agree with TRBD1. This CDR3 spans 15 amino acids. The V gene's germline CDR1 is MNHNS and CDR2 SASEGT. V was clipped by 1 base and J by 4 bases; unmatched bases: 2. This CDR3 reads CASSEGTGGSYGYTF. The DNA for the CDR3 is TGTGCCAGCAGTGAAGGGACAGGGGGCAGCTATGGCTACACCTTC.

The gene calls are TRBV7-6 and TRBJ2-2; unclear D gene. In germline, CDR1 is SGHVS, CDR2 FNYEAQ. V lost 5 bases, J lost 8 bases, and 15 bases lay in between. The CDR3 consists of 14 residues. The CDR3 nucleotides read TGTGCCAGCAGCGCCCGACCCGACGGGGGGGAGCTGTTTTTT. Translated, it gives CASSARPDGGELFF. The whole variable domain, remainder taken from reference TRBV7-6 and TRBJ2-2, is GAGVSQSPRYKVTKRGQDVALRCDPISGHVSLYWYRQALGQGPEFLTYFNYEAQQDKSGLPNDRFSAERPEGSISTLTIQRTEQRDSAMYRCASSARPDGGELFFGEGSRLTVL.

The J gene is TRBJ2-2, the V gene TRBV6-4; TRBD1 might be the D (5 bases). This CDR3 has 14 residues. The V end was cut by 2 bases, the J end by 6 bases, with 10 bases between. CDR1 MRHNA and CDR2 SNTAGT come from the germline V gene. The CDR3 region is CASSDAGKAGELFF. Here the CDR3 DNA reads TGTGCCAGCAGTGACGCAGGGAAGGCCGGGGAGCTGTTTTTT.

The chain couples TRBV6-1 to TRBJ1-5, with D uncertain. In germline, CDR1 is MNHNS, CDR2 SASEGT. The CDR3 loop spans 14 amino acids. V was clipped by 0 bases and J by 8 bases, with 11 bases between them. The CDR3 sequence is CASSEATPTEPQHF. As DNA, the CDR3 is TGTGCCAGCAGTGAAGCGACACCAACTGAGCCCCAGCATTTT.

This rearrangement joins TRBV12-3 or TRBV12-4 to TRBJ1-1, with 7 bases fitting TRBD1. V was pared by 3 bases and J by 4 bases, with 2 bases of the junction left unmatched. The CDR3 contains 13 residues. The CDR3: CASSFRGGTEAFF. In DNA form, the CDR3 reads TGTGCCAGCAGTTTCAGGGGGGGCACTGAAGCTTTCTTT.

The chain has TRBV7-2 and TRBJ2-5; D may be TRBD1 or TRBD2 (6 bases each). V was cut by 6 bases and J by 4 bases, with 15 bases left in between. Germline V lookup: CDR1 SGHTA, CDR2 FQGNSA. This CDR3 region has 14 residues. CDR3 sequence (DNA): TGTGCCAGCAGAAAACTCGGGGGCGGAGAGACCCAGTACTTC. Translation gives CASRKLGGGETQYF.

This clone was observed a few times. CDR3 amino acids: CASSLSNTGELFF. In DNA, the CDR3 is TGTGCCAGCAGTCTCTCGAACACCGGGGAGCTGTTTTTT. This chain joins TRBV12-3 or TRBV12-4 and TRBJ2-2; D not certain. This CDR3 spans 13 amino acids. The germline V and J ends were trimmed by 5 bases and 0 bases, with 4 bases remaining between them.

V and J are TRBV4-3 and TRBJ1-2, with a weak D call TRBD1 (6 bases). Trimming pared 6 bases from V and 5 bases from J, leaving 16 bases between. The CDR3 loop spans 14 amino acids. Germline-derived CDR1 and CDR2 are LGHNA and YSLEER. CDR3 in amino acids: CASRPGRGIYGYTF. In DNA form, the CDR3 reads TGCGCCAGCAGACCGGGGAGGGGGATTTATGGCTACACCTTC.

A word on this clone: In the same sample, other DNA sequences code for this CDR3. The rearrangement links TRBV28 to TRBJ1-5; weak D call: TRBD1 (5 bases). Germline assignment: CDR1 MDHEN and CDR2 SYDVKM. The CDR3 covers 12 residues. V lost 4 bases to trimming and J lost 6 bases, with 7 bases between them. CDR3 DNA: TGTGCCAGCAGTTCGGGGGTTCAGCCCCAGCATTTT. Its translation: CASSSGVQPQHF.

A single count supports this clone. The chain has TRBV28 and TRBJ1-3, with D unclear. V dropped 2 bases and J dropped 0 bases, with 11 bases sitting between them. The CDR3 runs 16 residues. CDR1 and CDR2 (germline): MDHEN, SYDVKM. CDR3 coding DNA: TGTGCCAGCAGTTTAGGCGGGCGATTCTCTGGAAACACCATATATTTT. Its protein product is CASSLGGRFSGNTIYF.

This chain connects TRBV10-1 to TRBJ1-1; D perhaps matches TRBD1 (6 bases). Between the trimmed V and J ends, which lost 3 bases and 3 bases, there was a span of 14 bases. This CDR3 region has 15 residues. Germline V lookup: CDR1 WNHNN, CDR2 SYGVQD (reference sequence). CDR3 region: CASSDLRGGDTEAFF. The DNA for the CDR3 is TGCGCCAGCAGTGACCTCAGGGGTGGGGACACTGAAGCTTTCTTT.

The J gene is TRBJ1-2, the V gene TRBV28, with D perhaps matching TRBD1 (6 bases). CDR1 and CDR2 from the germline V gene are MDHEN and SYDVKM. This CDR3 spans 10 amino acids. The germline V and J ends were trimmed by 9 bases and 6 bases, with 8 bases remaining between them. CDR3 residues: CASQGNGYTF. CDR3 nucleotide sequence: TGTGCCAGTCAGGGGAATGGCTACACCTTC.

The chain employs TRBV2 and TRBJ2-1; possible D gene TRBD1, 5 bases. This CDR3 comprises 13 residues. V gave up 4 bases and J gave up 3 bases, with 7 bases separating them. In germline, CDR1 is SNHLY, CDR2 FYNNEI. CDR3 DNA: TGTGCCAGCAGTGGCAGGGTCTACAATGAGCAGTTCTTC. Residues: CASSGRVYNEQFF.

V and J are TRBV5-4 and TRBJ2-5, with 7 positions matching TRBD2. The CDR3 runs 13 residues. Unmatched junction bases numbered 2, after V lost 1 base and J lost 5 bases. Germline V gene sequence: CDR1 SGHNT, CDR2 YYREEE (reference sequence). The chain's CDR3 is CASSLSGAETQYF. CDR3 bases: TGTGCCAGCAGCTTGAGCGGGGCGGAGACCCAGTACTTC. Filled out from reference TRBV5-4 and TRBJ2-5, the complete variable domain reads ETGVTQSPTHLIKTRGQQVTLRCSSQSGHNTVSWYQQALGQGPQFIFQYYREEENGRGNFPPRFSGLQFPNYSSELNVNALELDDSALYLCASSLSGAETQYFGPGTRLLVL.

This clone was found once. This chain's CDR3 is CATSDLMRARGQGETQYF. CDR3 DNA sequence: TGTGCCACCAGTGATTTGATGAGGGCCAGGGGGCAGGGGGAGACCCAGTACTTC. This chain links TRBV24-1 with TRBJ2-5; 8 positions match TRBD1. The V gene's germline CDR1 is KGHDR and CDR2 SFDVKD. The ends lost 0 bases at V and 5 bases at J; junction bases unmatched: 13. There are 18 residues in the CDR3.

This clone showed up just a few times. The V and J genes are TRBV5-1 and TRBJ1-1, with a weak D call TRBD1 (6 bases). CDR1 is SGHRS, CDR2 YFSETQ, per germline. The V and J ends lost 4 bases and 4 bases respectively, with 14 bases between them. The CDR3 has 14 residues. This CDR3 is CASSPPGTSTEAFF. As DNA, the CDR3 is TGCGCCAGCAGCCCCCCCGGGACAAGCACTGAAGCTTTCTTT.

The genes are TRBV18 and TRBJ2-1, with TRBD2 matching 11 bases. Germline V gene data show CDR1 as KGHSH and CDR2 as LQKENI. The CDR3 consists of 15 residues. The J segment lost 8 bases and the V segment lost 0 bases, leaving 3 bases of the junction unmatched. DNA of the CDR3: TGTGCCAGCTCACCACCTAGCGGGGGGGGCGATGAGCAGTTCTTC. This codes for CASSPPSGGGDEQFF.